The 12 T cell receptor beta chains reported below all come from one sample, sequenced in a study of vaccination effects on CD4 cells after COVID-19 (dated by TCRdb to 2022 to 2024). After more than nine days of culture, CD4+ T cells were isolated with the EasySep CD4+ T cell isolation kit. The method was the immunoSEQ multiplex PCR assay. TCRdb's version of the immuneACCESS table is confined to in-frame rearrangements and falls short of the full clone set. An unresolved V gene accounts for under half of the shortfall where checked; the remainder is of unknown origin. The sample table holds fewer than 40,000 clones, of which 65% to 70% were seen once. The ten largest clones represent around 3.8% of the sample. Their cognate antigens are unknown. The sample was CD4+ T cells from PBMCs cultured without peptide, taken before COVID-19 vaccination. The source of these receptors is a human donor who received a COVID-19 vaccine.

V usage is TRBV6-5 and J usage is TRBJ1-2; 9 nucleotides agree with TRBD1. Per germline, CDR1 MNHEY and CDR2 SVGAGI. The CDR3 consists of 15 residues. V trimming: 0 bases; J trimming: 6 bases; junction bases outside the gene matches: 5. As DNA, the CDR3 is TGTGCCAGCAGTTACTCTACAGGGGGCACCGATGGCTACACCTTC. Its translation is CASSYSTGGTDGYTF.

V usage is TRBV4-1 and J usage is TRBJ2-2; no reliable D call. The CDR3 consists of 17 residues. CDR1 and CDR2 from the germline V gene are MGHRA and YSYEKL. Trimming cost V 3 bases and J 0 bases, with 14 bases left between them. Here the CDR3 reads CASSHGVSGSNTGELFF. CDR3 sequence (DNA): TGCGCCAGCAGCCATGGTGTTTCTGGGTCGAACACCGGGGAGCTGTTTTTT.

J is TRBJ2-2 and V is TRBV11-3; 10 bases are a match to TRBD1. The V segment lost 0 bases and the J segment 6 bases; nucleotides outside the gene matches: 10. The CDR3 is 18 residues long. Germline-derived CDR1 and CDR2 are SGHNT and YENEEA. CDR3 DNA sequence: TGTGCCAGCAGCTTAGATCAAGGCGGGACAGGGGCCCCCGGGGAGCTGTTTTTT. Protein: CASSLDQGGTGAPGELFF. Filled out from reference TRBV11-3 and TRBJ2-2, the complete variable domain reads EAGVVQSPRYKIIEKKQPVAFWCNPISGHNTLYWYLQNLGQGPELLIRYENEEAVDDSQLPKDRFSAERLKGVDSTLKIQPAELGDSAVYLCASSLDQGGTGAPGELFFGEGSRLTVL.

This clone was recorded a few times. The rearrangement joins TRBV7-2 to TRBJ2-1; 9 bases line up with TRBD1. The V gene end was trimmed by 5 bases and the J gene end by 0 bases; junction bases not matched to a gene: 2. Germline CDR1 reads SGHTA; CDR2 reads FQGNSA. The CDR3 loop spans 15 amino acids. This CDR3 reads CASSMDRGSYNEQFF. CDR3 nucleotides: TGTGCCAGCAGCATGGACAGGGGCTCCTACAATGAGCAGTTCTTC.

The chain couples TRBV19 to TRBJ2-1; no reliable D call. Deletions cut 7 bases from V and 6 bases from J, with 25 bases between. The CDR3 sequence is 17 residues long. In germline, CDR1 is LNHDA, CDR2 SQIVND (reference sequence). The CDR3: CASTSSPGALSSNEQFF. CDR3 in DNA: TGTGCCAGTACCTCTTCCCCGGGCGCCTTGAGCTCCAATGAGCAGTTCTTC.

The genes are TRBV28 and TRBJ1-5, with D maybe TRBD1 (5 bases). The germline gives CDR1 MDHEN, CDR2 SYDVKM. The germline V and J ends were trimmed by 8 bases and 7 bases, with 12 bases remaining between them. This CDR3 comprises 12 residues. In DNA form, the CDR3 reads TGTGCCAGCTCGGGGGGGAGCCAGCCCCAGCATTTT. Translation: CASSGGSQPQHF.

This clone was detected only a few times. The chain recombines TRBV7-8 with TRBJ1-1, with a possible D match to TRBD1 (6 bases). Trimming removed 5 bases from V and 11 bases from J, with 18 bases in between. Per germline, CDR1 SGHVS and CDR2 FQNEAQ. The CDR3 is made up of 13 amino acids. The CDR3 nucleotides are TGTGCCAGCAGCCACAGGGAAGGCGGTTGGGCTTTCTTT. Protein product: CASSHREGGWAFF.

This clone is a singleton in its sample. This chain connects TRBV19 to TRBJ1-2; D unresolved. V was trimmed by 4 bases and J by 8 bases, leaving 11 bases between them. CDR3 length: 12 residues. The germline V gene encodes CDR1 LNHDA and CDR2 SQIVND (reference sequence). The CDR3 sequence: CASSNPAEGYTF. In DNA, the CDR3 is TGTGCCAGTAGTAATCCCGCGGAGGGCTACACCTTC.

This chain links TRBV6-5 with TRBJ1-1; D not resolved. Trimming shortened V by 6 bases and J by 3 bases, and 11 bases separated the two germline ends. This CDR3 contains 13 residues. Germline CDR1 is MNHEY and CDR2 is SVGAGI. The CDR3: CASRTWDYTEAFF. As DNA, the CDR3 is TGTGCCAGCAGAACATGGGATTACACTGAAGCTTTCTTT.

This clone was seen a handful of times. The chain links TRBV2 to TRBJ2-2, with D perhaps TRBD1 (6 bases). Germline CDR1 is SNHLY and CDR2 is FYNNEI. The CDR3 is 14 amino acids. V was cut by 6 bases and J by 0 bases, with 8 bases left in between. The CDR3 DNA follows: TGTGCCAGCAGGGACAGATCGAACACCGGGGAGCTGTTTTTT. This translates into CASRDRSNTGELFF.

The J gene is TRBJ1-2, the V gene TRBV9, with D perhaps TRBD1 (6 bases). V lost 0 bases, J lost 2 bases, and 8 bases lay in between. The CDR3 is 14 residues long. The germline gives CDR1 SGDLS, CDR2 YYNGEE. The CDR3: CASSVEGDNYGYTF. The CDR3 nucleotides read TGTGCCAGCAGCGTAGAGGGGGACAACTATGGCTACACCTTC.

This clone was picked up a small number of times. This chain connects TRBV2 to TRBJ2-3, with 7 bases identical to TRBD1. V lost 4 bases and J lost 4; bases outside the gene matches: 8. Per germline, CDR1 SNHLY and CDR2 FYNNEI. The length of the CDR3 is 15 residues. CDR3 nucleotide sequence: TGTGCCAGCAGTGGAGGGGGCATAGGAGCAGATACGCAGTATTTT. It translates to CASSGGGIGADTQYF.